The 17 T cell receptor beta chains presented below share a single source sample, sequenced in a study of blood T cell repertoires in COVID-19. Sequencing was performed with immunoSEQ multiplex PCR; in TCRdb, only in-frame clones are kept and a portion is missing. The data show 150,000 to 200,000 clones, with approximately 86% seen just once and around 8.3% held by the top ten. The sample consisted of peripheral blood. These receptors originate from a man between 60 and 75 years old with acute or convalescent COVID-19.

The chain is built from TRBV6-2 or TRBV6-3 and TRBJ2-1; 9 bases agree with TRBD2. This CDR3 is built from 16 residues. V was clipped by 2 bases and J by 4 bases; unmatched bases: 6. CDR1 MNHEY and CDR2 SVGEGT come from the germline V gene. The DNA for the CDR3 is TGTGCCAGCAGTTACATGGCGGCGGGAGGGTACAATGAGCAGTTCTTC. Translating it yields CASSYMAAGGYNEQFF.

The chain recombines TRBV29-1 with TRBJ1-1, with 7 bases fitting TRBD1. After removal of 4 bases from V and 4 bases from J, the junction contained 9 bases not matched to a gene. This CDR3 contains 14 residues. Germline V gene data show CDR1 as SQVTM and CDR2 as ANQGSEA. The CDR3 loop is CSVGRGVVSTEAFF. DNA for the CDR3: TGCAGCGTTGGCAGGGGGGTGGTATCCACTGAAGCTTTCTTT.

This sequence joins TRBV30 and TRBJ2-7, with 9 bases lining up with TRBD1. The trim removed 1 base at V and 5 bases at J, leaving 6 bases unmatched. This CDR3 is built from 14 residues. The germline V gene has CDR1 GTSNPN and CDR2 SVGIG (reference sequence). CDR3 sequence reads: CAWSGGTGRNEQYF. The CDR3 DNA reads as TGTGCCTGGAGTGGAGGGACAGGGCGCAACGAGCAGTACTTC.

This rearrangement joins TRBV13 to TRBJ2-7; D remains ambiguous. Deletions cut 3 bases from V and 1 base from J, with 7 bases between. Germline V gives CDR1 PRHDT, CDR2 FYEKMQ (reference sequence). The CDR3 runs to 13 residues. The CDR3 loop reads CASSLAPSYEQYF. CDR3 DNA: TGTGCCAGCAGCTTGGCACCATCCTACGAGCAGTACTTC.

The rearrangement uses TRBV9 and TRBJ1-2; TRBD1 agrees at 8 bases. The CDR3 loop spans 15 amino acids. The V gene end was trimmed by 4 bases and the J gene end by 2 bases; junction bases not matched to a gene: 7. Per the germline V gene, CDR1 is SGDLS and CDR2 is YYNGEE. This CDR3 reads CASSNRDRRNYGYTF. The CDR3 DNA follows: TGTGCCAGCAGCAACCGGGACAGGAGAAACTATGGCTACACCTTC.

This clone was seen only a few times. This chain uses TRBV3-1 (or the pseudogene TRBV3-2) with TRBJ2-2, with D tentatively TRBD1 (5 bases). Per the germline V gene, CDR1 is LGHDT and CDR2 is YNNKEL (reference sequence). This CDR3 has 14 residues. Trimming removed 6 bases at V and 1 base at J, with 9 bases between. The CDR3 sequence: CASSPQVNTGELFF. As DNA, the CDR3 is TGTGCCAGCAGTCCACAGGTGAACACCGGGGAGCTGTTTTTT.

The rearrangement uses TRBV5-1 and TRBJ1-4; 7 nucleotides agree with TRBD1. CDR3 size: 17 residues. Trimming at V came to 5 bases and at J to 4 bases, leaving 14 bases not matched to a gene. Germline CDR1 reads SGHRS; CDR2 reads YFSETQ. CDR3 bases: TGCGCCAGCAGGGAAAGAGGGGGCGCGACGTTTAATGAAAAACTGTTTTTT. Translation gives CASRERGGATFNEKLFF.

The chain couples TRBV6-1 to TRBJ2-5, with a tentative D call TRBD2 (5 bases). CDR1 MNHNS and CDR2 SASEGT come from the germline V gene. This CDR3 contains 14 residues. V was pared by 3 bases and J by 6 bases, with 14 bases between. The CDR3 spells CASSERGGEKTQYF. DNA of the CDR3: TGTGCCAGCAGTGAGCGCGGAGGCGAGAAGACCCAGTACTTC.

The J gene is TRBJ2-1, the V gene TRBV5-1, with 12 bases aligning to TRBD2. V lost 4 bases to trimming and J lost 8 bases; unmatched junction nucleotides: 7. The germline CDR1 and CDR2 sequences are SGHRS and YFSETQ. CDR3 size: 15 residues. The CDR3 region is CASSPGTSGYHEQFF. CDR3 nucleotide sequence: TGCGCCAGCAGCCCGGGGACTAGCGGGTACCATGAGCAGTTCTTC. The full variable domain, completed using reference TRBV5-1 and TRBJ2-1, is KAGVTQTPRYLIKTRGQQVTLSCSPISGHRSVSWYQQTPGQGLQFLFEYFSETQRNKGNFPGRFSGRQFSNSRSEMNVSTLELGDSALYLCASSPGTSGYHEQFFGPGTRLTVL.

V usage is TRBV7-9 and J usage is TRBJ2-2; D possibly corresponds to TRBD2 (6 bases). The V end lost 7 bases, the J end lost 5 bases, and 8 bases lay between the germline ends. Germline V gene sequence: CDR1 SEHNR, CDR2 FQNEAQ (reference sequence). The length of the CDR3 is 12 residues. CDR3: CASNGGTGELFF. The CDR3 DNA reads TGTGCCAGCAACGGAGGGACCGGGGAGCTGTTTTTT.

The chain couples TRBV5-5 to TRBJ2-1; D not certain. This CDR3 has 13 amino acids. Germline V gene sequence: CDR1 SGHKS, CDR2 YYEKEE (reference sequence). The V gene lost 7 bases and the J gene lost 9 bases, with 17 bases spanning the gap. The CDR3: CASYEARIGEQFF. CDR3 nucleotides: TGTGCCAGCTATGAGGCGAGGATCGGTGAGCAGTTCTTC.

V and J are TRBV24-1 and TRBJ1-3; no clear D. Germline CDR1 reads KGHDR; CDR2 reads SFDVKD. The CDR3 spans 16 residues. V was pared by 2 bases and J by 2 bases, with 12 bases between. CDR3 in amino acids: CATSDSRVAAGNTIYF. In DNA, the CDR3 is TGTGCCACCAGTGATTCTCGGGTGGCAGCTGGAAACACCATATATTTT.

V usage is TRBV6-4 and J usage is TRBJ2-1, with D possibly being TRBD1 (6 bases). CDR1 MRHNA and CDR2 SNTAGT come from the germline V gene. Trimming left V 4 bases short and J 9 bases short, with 19 bases between. The CDR3 covers 15 residues. The CDR3 nucleotides read TGTGCCAGCAGTGCCTCCCGGGACACTATGAGTGAGCAGTTCTTC. It specifies CASSASRDTMSEQFF.

In its sample, this clone was seen a few times. The chain employs TRBV28 and TRBJ1-6; 9 bases map to TRBD1. The CDR3 contains 17 residues. The J segment lost 3 bases and the V segment lost 3 bases, leaving 6 bases of the junction unmatched. Per the germline V gene, CDR1 is MDHEN and CDR2 is SYDVKM. DNA for the CDR3: TGTGCCAGCAGTTTCCCTGGGACAGGGATCTATAATTCACCCCTCCACTTT. It is translated as CASSFPGTGIYNSPLHF.

V usage is TRBV7-3 and J usage is TRBJ2-2; no definite D call. Germline V CDR1 and CDR2: SGHTA, FQGTGA. CDR3 size: 13 residues. V was pared by 2 bases and J by 5 bases, with 6 bases between. CDR3 bases: TGTGCCAGCAGCTTATATGTTACCGGGGAGCTGTTTTTT. This sequence encodes CASSLYVTGELFF.

The rearrangement joins TRBV15 to TRBJ2-1, with TRBD2 identical over 7 bases. The V gene's germline CDR1 is LNHNV and CDR2 YYDKDF (reference sequence). This CDR3 is built from 15 residues. Trimming took 2 bases from V and 2 from J; bases not matched to a gene: 3. CDR3 protein: CATSRLAEAYNEQFF. In DNA, the CDR3 is TGTGCCACCAGCAGACTAGCGGAGGCCTACAATGAGCAGTTCTTC.

The chain uses TRBV12-5 and TRBJ2-2; 8 bases are shared with TRBD2. CDR1 and CDR2 from the germline V gene are LGHNT and FRNRAP. Trimming removed 0 bases from V and 0 bases from J; junction bases left unmatched: 3. The CDR3 has 17 residues. The CDR3 sequence: CASGLVSGIANTGELFF. As DNA, the CDR3 is TGTGCTAGTGGTTTGGTTAGCGGGATCGCGAACACCGGGGAGCTGTTTTTT. The full variable domain, with the rest looked up from reference TRBV12-5 and TRBJ2-2, is DARVTQTPRHKVTEMGQEVTMRCQPILGHNTVFWYRQTMMQGLELLAYFRNRAPLDDSGMPKDRFSAEMPDATLATLKIQPSEPRDSAVYFCASGLVSGIANTGELFFGEGSRLTVL.